This TCR beta chain is from a study of T cell changes during pregnancy in multiple sclerosis. The germline gives CDR1 SGHAT, CDR2 FQNNGV. This CDR3 region has 14 residues. The V gene lost 0 bases and the J gene lost 6 bases, with 12 bases spanning the gap. Method: immunoSEQ multiplex PCR; TCRdb's copy keeps in-frame clones and lacks some. The data show roughly 53,000 clones, with about nine tenths seen just once and less than 4% held by the top ten. The chain links TRBV11-2 to TRBJ2-7, with D possibly TRBD2 on 6 matching bases. This sample comprised CD8+ T cells from peripheral blood mononuclear cells, obtained before pregnancy. The receptor comes from a female donor with multiple sclerosis, enrolled in a pregnancy study. CDR3 sequence: CASSLDPGASEQYF. CDR3 sequence (DNA): TGTGCCAGCAGCTTAGATCCGGGAGCCTCCGAGCAGTACTTC. Full variable domain (outside the CDR3, taken from reference TRBV11-2 and TRBJ2-7): EAGVAQSPRYKIIEKRQSVAFWCNPISGHATLYWYQQILGQGPKLLIQFQNNGVVDDSQLPKDRFSAERLKGVDSTLKIQPAKLEDSAVYLCASSLDPGASEQYFGPGTRLTVT.